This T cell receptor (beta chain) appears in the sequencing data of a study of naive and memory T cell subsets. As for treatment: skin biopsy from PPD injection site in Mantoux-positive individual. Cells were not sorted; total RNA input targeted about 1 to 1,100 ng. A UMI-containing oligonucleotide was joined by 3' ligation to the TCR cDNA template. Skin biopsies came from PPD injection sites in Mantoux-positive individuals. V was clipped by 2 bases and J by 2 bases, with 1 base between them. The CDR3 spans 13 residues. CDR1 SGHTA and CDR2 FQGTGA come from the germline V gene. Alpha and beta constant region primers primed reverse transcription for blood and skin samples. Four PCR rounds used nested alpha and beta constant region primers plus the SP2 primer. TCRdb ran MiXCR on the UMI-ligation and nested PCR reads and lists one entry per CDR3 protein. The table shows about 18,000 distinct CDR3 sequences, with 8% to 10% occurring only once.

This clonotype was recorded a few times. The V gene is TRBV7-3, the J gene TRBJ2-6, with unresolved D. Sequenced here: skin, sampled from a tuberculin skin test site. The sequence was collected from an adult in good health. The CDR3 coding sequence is TGTGCCAGCAGCTTAGCTGGGGCCAACGTCCTGACTTTC. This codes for CASSLAGANVLTF.